This T cell receptor beta chain was identified during a study of T cell responses to AZD1222 COVID-19 vaccine. Libraries were prepared by immunoSEQ multiplex PCR; TCRdb keeps only in-frame clonotypes and omits some of them. This sample has about 140,000 clones, with almost 90% found just once. This CDR3 contains 15 residues. V was cut by 4 bases and J by 2 bases, with 16 bases left in between. Germline CDR1 SGDLS, CDR2 YYNGEE. The rearrangement joins TRBV9 to TRBJ2-7; D not resolved. The sample was peripheral blood, taken 28 days after the second AZD1222 dose. This clonotype originated in an adult who received the AZD1222 COVID-19 vaccine. The CDR3 sequence: CASSPQAGIPYEQYF. In DNA, the CDR3 is TGTGCCAGCAGCCCCCAGGCAGGAATCCCCTACGAGCAGTACTTC.